The 7 T cell receptor beta chains below all came from one sample that was sequenced in a study of cytomegalovirus exposure and HLA in healthy donors. The protocol was immunoSEQ multiplex PCR, while the TCRdb copy is restricted to in-frame clones and leaves out a portion. Seen here are fewer than 70,000 clones, roughly 96% observed once, and the top ten hold 0.7% to 0.95%. The sequencing input was PBMCs. The receptors derive from a man aged 18 to 29 in good health and CMV-seronegative.

The V and J genes are TRBV11-2 and TRBJ2-1, with 15 bases matching TRBD2. CDR1 is SGHAT, CDR2 FQNNGV, per germline. V was pared by 4 bases and J by 14 bases, with 3 bases of the junction left unmatched. The CDR3 is 13 amino acids. CDR3 in amino acids: CASSSGLAGGKFF. CDR3 DNA: TGTGCCAGCAGCTCAGGACTAGCGGGAGGGAAGTTCTTC.

This clone was seen just once. This chain uses TRBV6-5 with TRBJ2-1; D may be TRBD2 (5 bases). V lost 2 bases, J lost 8 bases, and 13 bases lay in between. Germline V gives CDR1 MNHEY, CDR2 SVGAGI. The CDR3 loop spans 14 amino acids. CDR3 coding DNA: TGTGCCAGCAGTTACGGCGGTAACGGGGATGAGCAGTTCTTC. It codes for CASSYGGNGDEQFF.

The V and J genes are TRBV7-2 and TRBJ2-7; a possible D gene is TRBD1 (6 bases). Germline values: CDR1 SGHTA, CDR2 FQGNSA. The CDR3 extends over 13 amino acids. V lost 4 bases and J lost 3, with 10 bases in between. The CDR3 DNA follows: TGTGCCAGCAGCTGGGACAAAGGCTACGAGCAGTACTTC. Translating it yields CASSWDKGYEQYF.

The CDR3 nucleotides read TGTGCCTGGAGACTGACTAGCGGGAGCGAGTACGAGCAGTACTTC. Translation: CAWRLTSGSEYEQYF. V and J are TRBV30 and TRBJ2-7, with 12 bases fitting TRBD2. The V and J ends lost 3 bases and 4 bases, in that order; junction bases with no gene match: 7. The CDR3 loop spans 15 amino acids. The V gene's germline CDR1 is GTSNPN and CDR2 SVGIG (reference sequence).

V is TRBV6-5 and J is TRBJ1-1, with TRBD1 matching over 7 bases. V trimming: 2 bases; J trimming: 3 bases; junction bases outside the gene matches: 9. This CDR3 spans 16 amino acids. Germline CDR1 and CDR2: MNHEY and SVGAGI. CDR3 sequence: CASSYGDREWDTEAFF. For the CDR3, the DNA is TGTGCCAGCAGTTACGGAGACAGGGAATGGGACACTGAAGCTTTCTTT.

V usage is TRBV5-1 and J usage is TRBJ2-1, with D possibly matching TRBD2 (5 bases). Trimming left V 0 bases short and J 10 bases short, with 20 bases between. The germline V gene has CDR1 SGHRS and CDR2 YFSETQ. This CDR3 is 16 amino acids long. Here the CDR3 reads CASSLGAAAYPPEQFF. In DNA, the CDR3 is TGCGCCAGCAGCTTGGGAGCGGCGGCTTATCCCCCCGAGCAGTTCTTC. Full variable domain (missing parts from reference TRBV5-1 and TRBJ2-1): KAGVTQTPRYLIKTRGQQVTLSCSPISGHRSVSWYQQTPGQGLQFLFEYFSETQRNKGNFPGRFSGRQFSNSRSEMNVSTLELGDSALYLCASSLGAAAYPPEQFFGPGTRLTVL.

The chain is built from TRBV6-4 and TRBJ2-3; weak D call: TRBD2 (6 bases). The CDR3 extends over 15 amino acids. V lost 0 bases, J lost 4 bases, and 11 bases lay in between. CDR1 MRHNA and CDR2 SNTAGT come from the germline V gene. The CDR3 region has the DNA TGTGCCAGCAGTGACTCGAACGGAGGGGCAGATACGCAGTATTTT. The encoded protein is CASSDSNGGADTQYF.